Below, 11 T cell receptor beta chains from the same sample are listed, as sequenced in a study of beta chain features in type 1 diabetes. Study-wide points: Moderate but significant shortening of TCRB CDR3s was recorded in all four CD4+ subsets from Type 1 diabetes patients.

Expressed TCRB transcripts were sequenced, since all the RNA that had been isolated was reverse transcribed. The protocol was immunoSEQ multiplex PCR, while the TCRdb copy is restricted to in-frame clones and leaves out a portion. The repertoire includes hundreds of thousands of clones, roughly 12% of them detected once, and approximately 0.022% sits in the top ten. Antigens of these TCRs are unknown. The sequenced sample consisted of naive CD4+ T cells from blood. The receptors here all came from a man aged 18 to 35 with type 1 diabetes.

In this sample, this clone turned up a few times. This chain uses TRBV13 with TRBJ1-1; D call uncertain. CDR1 is PRHDT, CDR2 FYEKMQ, per germline (reference sequence). This CDR3 comprises 14 residues. The germline V and J ends were trimmed by 2 bases and 1 base, with 8 bases remaining between them. CDR3 sequence (DNA): TGTGCCAGCAGCTTAAGTCGCCCGAACACTGAAGCTTTCTTT. This codes for CASSLSRPNTEAFF.

On this clone itself: Other DNA sequences in this sample translate to the same CDR3. The chain has TRBV20-1 and TRBJ2-5; D gene uncertain. The CDR3 runs to 11 residues. Germline V gene data show CDR1 as DFQATT and CDR2 as SNEGSKA (reference sequence). Trimming pared 5 bases from V and 5 bases from J, leaving 9 bases between. The CDR3 sequence: CSASLRETQYF. CDR3 in DNA: TGCAGTGCTTCCCTCCGGGAGACCCAGTACTTC.

The chain uses TRBV27 and TRBJ2-3, with 13 bases that match TRBD2. The CDR3 runs 16 residues. With 6 bases clipped from V and 2 bases from J, the junction kept 5 bases outside the gene matches. The germline V gene has CDR1 MNHEY and CDR2 SMNVEV (reference sequence). In DNA form, the CDR3 reads TGTGCCAGCAGCTGGGGGACTAGCGGGGCCACAGATACGCAGTATTTT. Amino acid sequence: CASSWGTSGATDTQYF.

The table lists this clone with a few counts. CDR3 sequence reads: CAWSPTRTGDFSVQYF. The CDR3 DNA follows: TGTGCCTGGAGTCCAACCCGGACAGGAGACTTCTCAGTGCAGTACTTC. This rearrangement joins TRBV30 to TRBJ2-7, with TRBD1 identical over 7 bases. Germline-derived CDR1 and CDR2 are GTSNPN and SVGIG (reference sequence). The CDR3 is 16 amino acids. The V and J ends lost 2 bases and 9 bases, in that order; junction bases with no gene match: 19.

In its sample, this clone was seen a few times. The J gene is TRBJ2-7, the V gene TRBV28; no firm D call. Trimming took off 5 bases at V and 3 bases at J, with 14 bases between the two ends. This CDR3 has 14 amino acids. Germline CDR1 is MDHEN and CDR2 is SYDVKM. In DNA, the CDR3 is TGTGCCAGCAGTCCCGCCGGGCTATACTACGAGCAGTACTTC. Its protein product is CASSPAGLYYEQYF.

This sequence joins TRBV30 and TRBJ2-1; 7 bases are shared with TRBD1. The CDR3 runs to 15 residues. The germline V gene has CDR1 GTSNPN and CDR2 SVGIG (reference sequence). After removal of 5 bases from V and 4 bases from J, the junction contained 11 bases not matched to a gene. CDR3 region: CAWPQGGAGYNEQFF. The CDR3 DNA is TGTGCCTGGCCCCAAGGGGGCGCAGGGTACAATGAGCAGTTCTTC.

The rearrangement joins TRBV11-2 to TRBJ2-1; TRBD2 matches at 7 bases. The ends lost 2 bases at V and 6 bases at J; junction bases unmatched: 7. This CDR3 has 15 residues. Germline V CDR1 and CDR2: SGHAT, FQNNGV. The CDR3 nucleotides read TGTGCCAGCAGCTTATGGGACTACCGCCCCAATGAGCAGTTCTTC. This gives the protein CASSLWDYRPNEQFF.

This clone was observed a handful of times. The CDR3 spells CASSPREGHQPQHF. As DNA, the CDR3 is TGTGCCAGCTCACCACGTGAAGGTCATCAGCCCCAGCATTTT. This chain connects TRBV18 to TRBJ1-5; the D is unclear. Germline V lookup: CDR1 KGHSH, CDR2 LQKENI. The V end lost 1 base, the J end lost 5 bases, and 9 bases lay between the germline ends. The CDR3 loop spans 14 amino acids.

This clone has more than one count but fewer than ten. The same CDR3 arises from other DNA sequences in this sample as well. The CDR3, as DNA: TGCGCCAGCAGCCTCCAGGGCCAGGAGACCCAGTACTTC. This codes for CASSLQGQETQYF. The rearrangement uses TRBV4-1 and TRBJ2-5, with D tentatively TRBD1 (5 bases). The CDR3 spans 13 residues. Deletions cut 4 bases from V and 5 bases from J, with 11 bases between. Germline CDR1 is MGHRA and CDR2 is YSYEKL.

This chain joins TRBV27 and TRBJ2-7; D is unclear. Germline CDR1 and CDR2: MNHEY and SMNVEV (reference sequence). CDR3 length: 16 residues. V was pared by 3 bases and J by 3 bases, with 18 bases between. CDR3 residues: CASSFQRTSSHYEQYF. DNA of the CDR3: TGTGCCAGCAGTTTCCAACGGACCTCATCTCACTACGAGCAGTACTTC.

This clone was seen only a few times. The chain couples TRBV7-2 to TRBJ1-6; D unclear. This CDR3 spans 16 amino acids. The germline V gene has CDR1 SGHTA and CDR2 FQGNSA. V lost 0 bases to trimming and J lost 10 bases, with 16 bases between them. The CDR3 sequence: CASSLAQPGNHSPLHF. Here the CDR3 DNA reads TGTGCCAGCAGCTTAGCGCAACCCGGAAATCACTCACCCCTCCACTTT.